A selection of T cell receptor beta chains follows, all from one sample in a study of blood T cell repertoires in COVID-19. Assay: immunoSEQ multiplex PCR; the TCRdb copy retains only in-frame clones and omits some. Found here are hundreds of thousands of clones, 80% to 90% of them singletons; the top ten hold roughly 2.5%. Sequenced material: PBMCs or T cells enriched from blood (not recorded which). The receptors come from a woman under 30 who had recovered from COVID-19. The CDR3 runs from the conserved cysteine through the conserved F or W. The order of the fields is D gene, J gene, clone size, V gene, CDR3 protein, CDR3 DNA. The D gene is left open where the match is weak. Clone size is not always given. Where it is, it says once, few, many or a class for expanded clones.

-,TRBJ2-7,-,TRBV6-1,CASSESRVSYEQYF,TGTGCCAGCAGTGAAAGCAGGGTGTCCTACGAGCAGTACTTC
TRBD1,TRBJ2-3,-,TRBV7-3,CASSLTVGTGEDTQYF,TGTGCCAGCAGCTTAACGGTCGGGACAGGGGAGGATACGCAGTATTTT
-,TRBJ1-1,-,TRBV5-1,CASSLGPNRAGNTEAFF,TGCGCCAGCAGCTTGGGGCCTAACAGGGCTGGGAACACTGAAGCTTTCTTT
TRBD1,TRBJ1-1,once,TRBV6-4,CASREWTGAPEAFF,TGTGCCAGCAGGGAATGGACAGGGGCGCCTGAAGCTTTCTTT
TRBD1,TRBJ1-2,-,TRBV6-5,CASSYLGQGANYGYTF,TGTGCCAGCAGTTACCTAGGACAGGGGGCCAACTATGGCTACACCTTC
-,TRBJ1-5,-,TRBV2,CASSERTVGQPQHF,TGTGCCAGCAGTGAAAGGACAGTCGGACAGCCCCAGCATTTT
-,TRBJ2-3,few,TRBV12-5,CASGLQDTQYF,TGTGCTAGTGGTTTACAAGATACGCAGTATTTT
TRBD2,TRBJ2-3,-,TRBV30,CAWGRGTTDTQYF,TGTGCCTGGGGGCGGGGGACCACAGATACGCAGTATTTT
TRBD1,TRBJ1-1,-,TRBV5-1,CASSSTGMNTEAFF,TGCGCCAGCAGCTCGACAGGGATGAACACTGAAGCTTTCTTT
TRBD1,TRBJ2-2,-,TRBV7-2,CASSLRTGNTGELFF,TGTGCCAGCAGCCTTAGGACAGGGAACACCGGGGAGCTGTTTTTT
-,TRBJ1-2,-,TRBV19,CASSIRQISNYGYTF,TGTGCCAGTAGTATACGACAGATATCTAACTATGGCTACACCTTC
-,TRBJ1-1,-,TRBV30,CAWTPGHLVENTEAFF,TGTGCCTGGACCCCCGGACACCTGGTCGAGAACACTGAAGCTTTCTTT
-,TRBJ2-1,-,TRBV18,CASSPGKANEQFF,TGTGCCAGCTCACCGGGTAAAGCGAATGAGCAGTTCTTC
-,TRBJ2-5,-,TRBV3-1/TRBV3-2,CASSQRGFGETQYF,TGTGCCAGCAGCCAGAGGGGGTTTGGGGAGACCCAGTACTTC
-,TRBJ2-7,-,TRBV5-3,CARSSWFRSYEQYF,TGTGCCAGAAGTTCCTGGTTTCGGTCCTACGAGCAGTACTTC
-,TRBJ1-2,-,TRBV10-2,CASSDSGGFYGYTF,TGCGCCAGCAGTGACTCCGGCGGCTTCTATGGCTACACCTTC
TRBD2,TRBJ2-2,once,TRBV3-1/TRBV3-2,CASSQGLAGMGELFF,TGTGCCAGCAGCCAGGGACTAGCGGGTATGGGGGAGCTGTTTTTT
-,TRBJ1-6,once,TRBV5-1,CASHRENSPLHF,TGCGCCAGCCACAGGGAGAACTCACCCCTCCACTTT
-,TRBJ2-2,-,TRBV10-3,CAISDWGSNTGELFF,TGTGCCATCAGTGATTGGGGCTCGAACACCGGGGAGCTGTTTTTT
-,TRBJ2-2,-,TRBV12-3/TRBV12-4,CASSLGGTGELFF,TGTGCCAGCAGCCTCGGGGGTACCGGGGAGCTGTTTTTT
TRBD1,TRBJ1-4,once,TRBV28,CASRPGTGRRGPTNEKLFF,TGTGCCAGCAGGCCCGGGACAGGGAGACGGGGACCAACTAATGAAAAACTGTTTTTT
TRBD2,TRBJ2-1,-,TRBV14,CASSPPGGGQFF,TGTGCCAGCAGCCCCCCGGGGGGTGGACAGTTCTTC
-,TRBJ1-2,-,TRBV13,CASSVFYGYTF,TGTGCCAGCAGCGTCTTCTATGGCTACACCTTC
-,TRBJ2-2,-,TRBV5-6,CASSFVQTGELFF,TGTGCCAGCAGCTTTGTCCAGACCGGGGAGCTGTTTTTT
TRBD1,TRBJ1-4,-,TRBV6-1,CASSAPGQGAVEKLFF,TGTGCCAGCAGTGCCCCCGGTCAGGGGGCTGTTGAAAAACTGTTTTTT
TRBD2,TRBJ2-2,-,TRBV14,CASSSLQRGLDTGELFF,TGTGCCAGCAGCTCCTTACAGCGGGGGCTCGACACCGGGGAGCTGTTTTTT
-,TRBJ1-1,-,TRBV11-3,CASSSSGDTEAFF,TGTGCCAGCAGCTCCTCAGGGGATACTGAAGCTTTCTTT
TRBD1,TRBJ1-2,once,TRBV18,CASSSPLSVDRESYTF,TGTGCCAGCTCATCCCCTCTATCGGTTGACAGGGAAAGCTACACCTTC
TRBD1,TRBJ1-3,-,TRBV30,CAWTRTGDGNTIYF,TGTGCCTGGACCCGGACAGGGGATGGAAACACCATATATTTT
TRBD1,TRBJ1-6,-,TRBV5-6,CASSGGTGDYNSPLHF,TGTGCCAGCAGCGGGGGGACAGGGGACTATAATTCACCCCTCCACTTT
-,TRBJ2-7,-,TRBV3-1/TRBV3-2,CASSRQGTDEQYF,TGTGCCAGCAGCCGGCAGGGTACCGACGAGCAGTACTTC
-,TRBJ2-2,-,TRBV11-2,CASSAGTLNTGELFF,TGTGCCAGCTCTGCCGGGACACTAAACACCGGGGAGCTGTTTTTT
-,TRBJ1-1,-,TRBV14,CASSRLDRMNTEAFF,TGTGCCAGCAGCCGGCTGGACAGAATGAACACTGAAGCTTTCTTT
-,TRBJ1-2,-,TRBV14,CASAGSYNYGYTF,TGTGCCAGCGCAGGGTCGTATAACTATGGCTACACCTTC
-,TRBJ2-5,once,TRBV10-3,CAIAGNQETQYF,TGTGCCATCGCGGGGAACCAAGAGACCCAGTACTTC
-,TRBJ1-2,-,TRBV6-5,CASSHQAAGAGYTF,TGTGCCAGCAGTCACCAGGCCGCAGGGGCTGGCTACACCTTC
-,TRBJ1-5,-,TRBV6-5,CASSRSGYSNQPQHF,TGTGCCAGCAGTAGATCAGGTTATAGCAATCAGCCCCAGCATTTT
TRBD2,TRBJ2-7,-,TRBV5-6,CASSLRTSGGQSSYEQYF,TGTGCCAGCAGCTTGCGGACTAGCGGGGGGCAAAGCTCCTACGAGCAGTACTTC
-,TRBJ1-6,-,TRBV19,CASTPDILNSPLHF,TGTGCCAGTACCCCGGACATCCTTAATTCACCCCTCCACTTT
-,TRBJ2-7,-,TRBV2,CASGQLSYEQYF,TGTGCCAGCGGACAGCTATCCTACGAGCAGTACTTC
-,TRBJ1-2,-,TRBV2,CASSPRGYGYTF,TGTGCCAGTTCCCCTAGGGGGTACGGCTACACCTTC
-,TRBJ1-2,-,TRBV9,CASSSSQGYTF,TGTGCCAGCAGCTCCTCCCAGGGCTACACCTTC
-,TRBJ2-7,once,TRBV2,CASRTEAERYEQYF,TGTGCCAGCAGGACCGAAGCGGAGCGCTACGAGCAGTACTTC